Shown below are 13 T cell receptor beta chains from a single sample sequenced in a study of identical twins. MiXCR, run by TCRdb on the 5' RACE reads, gives a single entry per CDR3 protein. The sample includes around 490,000 distinct CDR3 sequences, approximately 20% of them seen just once. The sample was also linked to a second study, of yellow fever vaccine responses in identical twins.

Sequenced input: CD4+ T cells sorted from blood. The source is a woman aged 18-30 years in good health.

This sequence joins TRBV5-1 and TRBJ2-1, with 9 bases identical to TRBD2. CDR1 and CDR2 (germline): SGHRS, YFSETQ. The CDR3 sequence is 15 residues long. Trimming at V came to 0 bases and at J to 9 bases, leaving 7 bases not matched to a gene. CDR3 region: CASSLGSGRVVEQFF. The CDR3 DNA reads as TGCGCCAGCAGCTTGGGTAGCGGGAGAGTAGTTGAGCAGTTCTTC.

This clonotype was seen only a few times. This rearrangement joins TRBV20-1 to TRBJ2-3; possibly TRBD2 for D (6 bases). CDR3 length: 14 residues. Germline-derived CDR1 and CDR2 are DFQATT and SNEGSKA (reference sequence). Trimming removed 6 bases at V and 1 base at J, with 14 bases between. CDR3 coding DNA: TGCAGTGCCAGGCCCTTAGCGGGCACAGATACGCAGTATTTT. As protein: CSARPLAGTDTQYF.

This clonotype was recorded a few times. The chain links TRBV19 to TRBJ2-2; the match to TRBD2 covers 9 bases. This CDR3 region has 18 residues. Germline V CDR1 and CDR2: LNHDA, SQIVND (reference sequence). Germline trimming cut 0 bases from V and 5 bases from J; bases unmatched to any gene: 10. CDR3 in amino acids: CASSIDPGLAFRTGELFF. Here the CDR3 DNA reads TGTGCCAGTAGTATAGACCCGGGACTAGCCTTCCGTACCGGGGAGCTGTTTTTT.

This clonotype came up a few times. The V gene is TRBV12-3 or TRBV12-4, the J gene TRBJ2-3, with 8 bases identical to TRBD1. The CDR3 length is 14 residues. The trim removed 7 bases at V and 6 bases at J, leaving 9 bases unmatched. Here the CDR3 reads CASTRLQGADTQYF. The CDR3, as DNA: TGTGCCAGCACCCGTCTGCAGGGGGCGGATACGCAGTATTTT.

The CDR3 protein is CATSRERQPRETQYF. The CDR3 DNA reads as TGTGCCACCAGCAGAGAGAGGCAGCCTAGAGAGACCCAGTACTTC. The gene calls are TRBV15 and TRBJ2-5; D is undetermined. The germline gives CDR1 LNHNV, CDR2 YYDKDF (reference sequence). Trimming cost V 0 bases and J 4 bases, with 12 bases left between them. This CDR3 has 15 amino acids.

This chain uses TRBV28 with TRBJ2-3; a possible D gene is TRBD2 (6 bases). The CDR3 runs to 18 residues. V lost 2 bases and J lost 5, with 23 bases in between. Per germline, CDR1 MDHEN and CDR2 SYDVKM. CDR3 loop: CASSLLQTRNGARDTQYF. For the CDR3, the DNA is TGTGCCAGCAGTTTACTCCAGACTAGGAACGGGGCCAGAGATACGCAGTATTTT.

CDR3 sequence (DNA): TGTGCCAGCAGTACCTACTCGACCTCCTACGAGCAGTACTTC. The encoded protein is CASSTYSTSYEQYF. The J gene is TRBJ2-7, the V gene TRBV12-3 or TRBV12-4, with D unclear. V dropped 5 bases and J dropped 0 bases, with 11 bases sitting between them. The CDR3 runs 14 residues.

This clonotype has just a few counts. The chain joins TRBV21-1 to TRBJ2-5. TRBV21-1 is marked as a pseudogene. This CDR3 has 12 residues. The CDR3 here is CASTKRQETQYF. The CDR3 DNA is TGTGCCAGCACGAAGCGGCAAGAGACCCAGTACTTC.

This clonotype showed up just a few times. The chain is built from TRBV12-3 or TRBV12-4 and TRBJ1-2; D is undetermined. The V end lost 3 bases, the J end lost 3 bases, and 8 bases lay between the germline ends. The CDR3 has 13 amino acids. The CDR3 protein is CASSFPLDYGYTF. The CDR3 coding sequence is TGTGCCAGCAGTTTCCCGTTGGACTATGGCTACACCTTC.

This chain links TRBV6-2 or TRBV6-3 with TRBJ1-2; D remains unclear. The CDR3 extends over 14 amino acids. Deletions cut 0 bases from V and 5 bases from J, with 10 bases between. The germline V gene encodes CDR1 MNHEY and CDR2 SVGEGT. The CDR3 nucleotides read TGTGCCAGCAGTTACTCGAGGCGATCGTATGGCTACACCTTC. Translating gives CASSYSRRSYGYTF.

In its sample, this clonotype was seen a few times. The J gene is TRBJ1-2, the V gene TRBV5-1, with D uncertain. The CDR3 loop spans 12 amino acids. Germline-derived CDR1 and CDR2 are SGHRS and YFSETQ. V lost 4 bases, J lost 7 bases, and 11 bases lay in between. The CDR3 bases are TGCGCCAGCAGCCTCCTCCCGGGTGGCTACACCTTC. Translated: CASSLLPGGYTF.

The DNA of the CDR3 is TGTGCCAGCAGCTTAGGAGGGGGTGGCGGAGATACGCAGTATTTT. This codes for CASSLGGGGGDTQYF. The V call is TRBV11-2, the J call TRBJ2-3, with a possible D match to TRBD1 (6 bases). The CDR3 totals 15 residues. Trimming pared 1 base from V and 5 bases from J, leaving 13 bases between. Germline V gives CDR1 SGHAT, CDR2 FQNNGV.

The chain uses TRBV5-5 and TRBJ2-1; maybe TRBD2 (6 bases). Trimming removed 0 bases from V and 0 bases from J, with 16 bases in between. Germline CDR1 and CDR2: SGHKS and YYEKEE (reference sequence). The CDR3 covers 18 residues. CDR3 DNA: TGTGCCAGCAGCTTGGTCCCGACTAGACCCGACTCCTACAATGAGCAGTTCTTC. It yields the protein CASSLVPTRPDSYNEQFF.